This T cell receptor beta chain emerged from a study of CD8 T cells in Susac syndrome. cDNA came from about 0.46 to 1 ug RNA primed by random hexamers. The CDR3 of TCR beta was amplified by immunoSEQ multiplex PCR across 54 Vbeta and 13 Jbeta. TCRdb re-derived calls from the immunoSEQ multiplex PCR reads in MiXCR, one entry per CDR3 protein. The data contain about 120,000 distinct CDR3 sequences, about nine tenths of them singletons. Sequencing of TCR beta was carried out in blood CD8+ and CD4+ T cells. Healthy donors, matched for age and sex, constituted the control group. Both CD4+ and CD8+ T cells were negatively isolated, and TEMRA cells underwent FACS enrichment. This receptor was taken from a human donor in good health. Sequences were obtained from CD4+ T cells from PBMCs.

The CDR3: CATADTTGLNQPQHF. Written as DNA, the CDR3 is TGTGCCACCGCGGACACGACAGGGTTGAATCAGCCCCAGCATTTT. The gene calls are TRBV6-2 or TRBV6-3 and TRBJ1-5; 7 bases line up with TRBD1. The CDR3 is made up of 15 amino acids. Germline V CDR1 and CDR2: MNHEY, SVGEGT. Trimming at V came to 10 bases and at J to 4 bases, leaving 13 bases not matched to a gene.